A single sample is the source of the 7 T cell receptor beta chains below, sequenced in a study of blood T cell repertoires in COVID-19. Repertoires were generated with immunoSEQ multiplex PCR, while TCRdb's copy carries only in-frame clones and drops some. The sample comprises about 120,000 clones, 85% to 90% of which are singletons, and 2% to 2.5% rests with the top ten. Sequencing input: peripheral blood. All receptors come from a woman in her forties or fifties with acute or convalescent COVID-19.

The chain uses TRBV9 and TRBJ2-5; 8 bases agree with TRBD1. Germline-derived CDR1 and CDR2 are SGDLS and YYNGEE. The CDR3 spans 14 residues. V lost 2 bases, J lost 5 bases, and 5 bases stayed unmatched. The CDR3 DNA is TGTGCCAGCAGCGTGGACAGGGTGGAGGAGACCCAGTACTTC. It encodes CASSVDRVEETQYF.

V and J are TRBV3-1 (or the pseudogene TRBV3-2) and TRBJ1-2; D gene unclear. Germline CDR1 reads LGHDT; CDR2 reads YNNKEL (reference sequence). V was shortened by 4 bases and J by 0 bases, with 18 bases between the two germline ends. CDR3 size: 17 residues. CDR3 nucleotide sequence: TGTGCCAGCAGCCCCTCCAGGCTCAAATCCCCTAACTATGGCTACACCTTC. It yields the protein CASSPSRLKSPNYGYTF.

The chain carries TRBV5-4 and TRBJ2-3; 9 bases are shared with TRBD2. This CDR3 spans 15 amino acids. Germline lookup yields CDR1 SGHNT and CDR2 YYREEE (reference sequence). V lost 4 bases, J lost 6 bases, and 9 bases stayed unmatched. CDR3 bases: TGTGCCAGCAGCACTAGGGCGGGGGGGCTGGATACGCAGTATTTT. Amino acids: CASSTRAGGLDTQYF.

The V gene is TRBV11-3, the J gene TRBJ2-7; maybe TRBD1 (6 bases). Germline V CDR1 and CDR2: SGHNT, YENEEA. This CDR3 has 15 residues. Trimming stripped 1 base from V and 5 bases from J, with 15 bases between. CDR3 amino acids: CASSLGGRSMDEQYF. CDR3 nucleotides: TGTGCCAGCAGCTTAGGGGGGCGGAGTATGGACGAGCAGTACTTC.

This chain links TRBV9 with TRBJ2-7; D is unresolved. The CDR3 runs to 13 residues. CDR1 and CDR2 (germline): SGDLS, YYNGEE. The V end lost 4 bases, the J end lost 3 bases, and 11 bases lay between the germline ends. CDR3 sequence reads: CASSPPSGYEQYF. For the CDR3, the DNA is TGTGCCAGCAGCCCTCCCTCCGGCTACGAGCAGTACTTC.

This rearrangement joins TRBV12-3 or TRBV12-4 to TRBJ1-6; weak D call: TRBD1 (5 bases). V was pared by 5 bases and J by 8 bases, with 10 bases between. The CDR3 has 13 amino acids. As DNA, the CDR3 is TGTGCCAGCAGTCCGCTCAGGGATTCACCCCTCCACTTT. Its protein product is CASSPLRDSPLHF.

Here the CDR3 reads CASSISADTQYF. The CDR3 DNA reads as TGTGCCAGCAGCATATCAGCGGATACGCAGTATTTT. This sequence joins TRBV3-1 (or the pseudogene TRBV3-2) and TRBJ2-3, with no clear D. Germline V lookup: CDR1 LGHDT, CDR2 YNNKEL (reference sequence). The CDR3 loop spans 12 amino acids. Trimming removed 5 bases from V and 6 bases from J, with 9 bases in between.